This T cell receptor (beta chain) is drawn from a study of naive and memory T cell subsets. This CDR3 has 13 residues. The V segment lost 6 bases and the J segment 3 bases; nucleotides outside the gene matches: 4. Germline V gene lookup returns CDR1 DFQATT and CDR2 SNEGSKA (reference sequence). Study-level results: TCR transcript changes with activation or differentiation may affect this RNA method.

Adult healthy volunteers gave 2.5 ml peripheral blood for whole-blood RNA. The library had UMIs added by 3' ligation of an oligonucleotide to TCR cDNA. Input was about 1 to 1,100 ng of DNase-treated total RNA without cell sorting. This clonotype was seen at least ten times. Its antigen remains unknown. For blood and skin samples, reverse transcription used TCR alpha and beta constant primers. TCRdb independently ran MiXCR on the 5' RACE reads; one entry per CDR3 protein. The table records approximately 27,000 distinct CDR3 sequences, approximately 24% of them present only once. This TCR derives from a female donor in good health. The V and J genes are TRBV20-1 and TRBJ2-7; 11 nucleotides line up with TRBD2. The CDR3 bases are TGCAGTGCCACGACTAGCGGGAACTACGAGCAGTACTTC. The encoded protein is CSATTSGNYEQYF.